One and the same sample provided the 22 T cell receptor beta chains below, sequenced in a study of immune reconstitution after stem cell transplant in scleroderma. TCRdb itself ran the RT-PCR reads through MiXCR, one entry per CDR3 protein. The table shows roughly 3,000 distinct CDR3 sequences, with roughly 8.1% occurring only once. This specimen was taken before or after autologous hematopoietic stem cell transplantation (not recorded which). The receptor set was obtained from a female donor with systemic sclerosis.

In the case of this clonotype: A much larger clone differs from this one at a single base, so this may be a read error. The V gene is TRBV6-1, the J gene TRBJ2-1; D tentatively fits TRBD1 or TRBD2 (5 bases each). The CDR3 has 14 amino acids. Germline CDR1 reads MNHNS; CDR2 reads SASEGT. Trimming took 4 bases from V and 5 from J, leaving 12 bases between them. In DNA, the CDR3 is TGTGCCAGCAGTGCGGACCCGGGGCACAATGAGCAGTTCTTC. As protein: CASSADPGHNEQFF.

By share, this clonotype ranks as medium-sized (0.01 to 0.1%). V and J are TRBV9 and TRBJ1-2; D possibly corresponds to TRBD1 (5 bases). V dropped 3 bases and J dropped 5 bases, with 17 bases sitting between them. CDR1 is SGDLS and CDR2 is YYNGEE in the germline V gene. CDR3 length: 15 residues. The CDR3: CASSAASGRIYGYTF. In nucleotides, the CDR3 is TGTGCCAGCAGCGCCGCCTCGGGACGGATATATGGCTACACCTTC.

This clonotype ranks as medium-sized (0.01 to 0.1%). The DNA of the CDR3 is TGTGCCAGCTCACCAGAACCTGGCGGGGGCTACACCTTC. Translated, it gives CASSPEPGGGYTF. The chain couples TRBV18 to TRBJ1-2; D unresolved. The CDR3 sequence is 13 residues long. Germline V gives CDR1 KGHSH, CDR2 LQKENI. The V end was cut by 2 bases, the J end by 8 bases, with 12 bases between.

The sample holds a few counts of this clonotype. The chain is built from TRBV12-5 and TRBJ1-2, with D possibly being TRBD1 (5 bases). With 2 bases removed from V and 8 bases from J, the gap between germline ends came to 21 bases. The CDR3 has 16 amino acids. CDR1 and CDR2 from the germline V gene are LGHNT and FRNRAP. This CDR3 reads CASGLLGTTALLGYTF. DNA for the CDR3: TGTGCTAGTGGTTTGCTAGGAACGACAGCACTGTTGGGCTACACCTTC.

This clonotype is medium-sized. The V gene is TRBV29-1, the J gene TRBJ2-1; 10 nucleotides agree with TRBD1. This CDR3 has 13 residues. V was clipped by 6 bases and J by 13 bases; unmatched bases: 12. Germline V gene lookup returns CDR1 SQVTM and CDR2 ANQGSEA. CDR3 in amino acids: CSVSGTGDPLQFF. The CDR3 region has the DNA TGCAGCGTCTCCGGGACAGGGGACCCCCTCCAGTTCTTC.

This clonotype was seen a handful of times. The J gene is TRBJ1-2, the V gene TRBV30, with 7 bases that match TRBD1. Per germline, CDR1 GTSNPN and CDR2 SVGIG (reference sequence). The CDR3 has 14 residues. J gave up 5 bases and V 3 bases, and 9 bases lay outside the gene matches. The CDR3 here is CAWSPTGRVYGYTF. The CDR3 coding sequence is TGTGCCTGGAGCCCGACAGGGAGGGTTTATGGCTACACCTTC.

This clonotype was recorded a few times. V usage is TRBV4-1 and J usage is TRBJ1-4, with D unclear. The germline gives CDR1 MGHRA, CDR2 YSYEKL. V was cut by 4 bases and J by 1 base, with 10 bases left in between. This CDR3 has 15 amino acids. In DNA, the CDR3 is TGCGCCAGCAGCCTCCGGGCTCTAACTAATGAAAAACTGTTTTTT. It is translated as CASSLRALTNEKLFF.

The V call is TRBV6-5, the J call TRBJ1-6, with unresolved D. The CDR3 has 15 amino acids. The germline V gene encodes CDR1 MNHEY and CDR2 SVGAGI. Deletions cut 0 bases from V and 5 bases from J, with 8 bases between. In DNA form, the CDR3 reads TGTGCCAGCAGTTACTCGTCACTTGATAATTCACCCCTCCACTTT. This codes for CASSYSSLDNSPLHF.

The CDR3 loop is CASRIGTGAYEQYF. The CDR3 region has the DNA TGTGCCAGCAGAATCGGGACAGGGGCTTACGAGCAGTACTTC. The chain couples TRBV28 to TRBJ2-7, with TRBD1 matching 10 bases. The CDR3 covers 14 residues. V was clipped by 6 bases and J by 4 bases; unmatched bases: 6. Germline V gene sequence: CDR1 MDHEN, CDR2 SYDVKM.

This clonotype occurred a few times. CDR3 region: CSVDSRAITDTQYF. The CDR3, as DNA: TGCAGCGTTGATTCTCGGGCTATCACAGATACGCAGTATTTT. V usage is TRBV29-1 and J usage is TRBJ2-3; D is undetermined. Germline CDR1 reads SQVTM; CDR2 reads ANQGSEA. V was pared by 3 bases and J by 2 bases, with 12 bases between. There are 14 residues in the CDR3.

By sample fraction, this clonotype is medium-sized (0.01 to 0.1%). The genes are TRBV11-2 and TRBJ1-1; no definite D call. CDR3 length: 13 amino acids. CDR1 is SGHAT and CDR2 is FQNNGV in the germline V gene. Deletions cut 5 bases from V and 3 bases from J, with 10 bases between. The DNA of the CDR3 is TGTGCCAGCAGCGCCTTACCTGACACTGAAGCTTTCTTT. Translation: CASSALPDTEAFF. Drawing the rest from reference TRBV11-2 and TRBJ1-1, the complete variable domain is EAGVAQSPRYKIIEKRQSVAFWCNPISGHATLYWYQQILGQGPKLLIQFQNNGVVDDSQLPKDRFSAERLKGVDSTLKIQPAKLEDSAVYLCASSALPDTEAFFGQGTRLTVV.

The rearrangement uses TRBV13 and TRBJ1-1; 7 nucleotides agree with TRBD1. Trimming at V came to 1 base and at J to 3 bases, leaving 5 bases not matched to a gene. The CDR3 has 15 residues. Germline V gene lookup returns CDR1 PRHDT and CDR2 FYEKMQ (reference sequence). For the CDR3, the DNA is TGTGCCAGCAGCTTAGACAGGGGTTCGGACACTGAAGCTTTCTTT. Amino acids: CASSLDRGSDTEAFF.

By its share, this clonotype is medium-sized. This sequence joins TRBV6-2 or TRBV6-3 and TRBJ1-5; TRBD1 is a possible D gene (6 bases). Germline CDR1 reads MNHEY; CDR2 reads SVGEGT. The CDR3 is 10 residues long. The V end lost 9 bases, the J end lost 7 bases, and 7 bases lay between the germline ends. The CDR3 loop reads CARRGQPQHF. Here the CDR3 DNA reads TGTGCCAGGAGGGGGCAGCCCCAGCATTTT.

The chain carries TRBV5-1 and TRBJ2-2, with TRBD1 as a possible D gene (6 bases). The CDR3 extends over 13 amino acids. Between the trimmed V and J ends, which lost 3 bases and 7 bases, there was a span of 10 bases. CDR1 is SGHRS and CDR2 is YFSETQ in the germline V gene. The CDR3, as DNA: TGCGCCAGCAGCTCAACAGGGAACGGGGAGCTGTTTTTT. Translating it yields CASSSTGNGELFF.

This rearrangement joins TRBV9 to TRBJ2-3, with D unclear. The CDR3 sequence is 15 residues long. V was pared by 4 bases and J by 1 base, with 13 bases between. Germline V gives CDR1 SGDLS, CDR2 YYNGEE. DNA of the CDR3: TGTGCCAGCAGCCCCCAAAACCCAGGCACAGATACGCAGTATTTT. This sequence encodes CASSPQNPGTDTQYF.

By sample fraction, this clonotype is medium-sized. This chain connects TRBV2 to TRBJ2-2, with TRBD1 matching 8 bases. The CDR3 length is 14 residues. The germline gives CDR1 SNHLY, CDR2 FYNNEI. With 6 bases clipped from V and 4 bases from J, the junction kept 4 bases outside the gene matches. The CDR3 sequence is CASRNRGITGELFF. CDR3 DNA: TGTGCCAGCAGAAACAGGGGGATCACCGGGGAGCTGTTTTTT.

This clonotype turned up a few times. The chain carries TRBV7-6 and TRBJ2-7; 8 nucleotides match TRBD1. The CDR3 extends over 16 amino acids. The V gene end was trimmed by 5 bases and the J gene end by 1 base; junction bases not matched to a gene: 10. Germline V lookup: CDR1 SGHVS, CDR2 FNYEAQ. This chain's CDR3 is CASSKRPGQASYEQYF. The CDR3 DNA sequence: TGTGCCAGCAGCAAGAGGCCGGGACAGGCTTCCTACGAGCAGTACTTC. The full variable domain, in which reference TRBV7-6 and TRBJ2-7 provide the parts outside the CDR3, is GAGVSQSPRYKVTKRGQDVALRCDPISGHVSLYWYRQALGQGPEFLTYFNYEAQQDKSGLPNDRFSAERPEGSISTLTIQRTEQRDSAMYRCASSKRPGQASYEQYFGPGTRLTVT.

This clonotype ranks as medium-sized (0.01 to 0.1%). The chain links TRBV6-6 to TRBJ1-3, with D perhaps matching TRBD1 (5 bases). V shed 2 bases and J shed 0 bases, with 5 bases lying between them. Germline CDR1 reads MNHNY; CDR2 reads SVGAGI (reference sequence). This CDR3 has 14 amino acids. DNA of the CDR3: TGTGCCAGCAGTTACGGGGGCTCTGGAAACACCATATATTTT. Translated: CASSYGGSGNTIYF.

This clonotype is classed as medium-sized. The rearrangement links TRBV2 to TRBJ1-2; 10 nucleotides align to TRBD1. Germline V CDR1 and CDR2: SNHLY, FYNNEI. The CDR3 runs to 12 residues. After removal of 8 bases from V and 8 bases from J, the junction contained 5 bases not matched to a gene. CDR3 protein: CASDRGLDGYTF. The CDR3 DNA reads TGTGCCAGCGACAGGGGGCTAGACGGCTACACCTTC.

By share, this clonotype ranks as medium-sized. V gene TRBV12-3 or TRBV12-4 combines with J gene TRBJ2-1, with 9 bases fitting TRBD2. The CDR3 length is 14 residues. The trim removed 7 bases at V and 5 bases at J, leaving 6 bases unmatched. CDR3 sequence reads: CASTPGLADNEQFF. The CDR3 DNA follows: TGTGCCAGCACTCCGGGACTAGCCGACAATGAGCAGTTCTTC.

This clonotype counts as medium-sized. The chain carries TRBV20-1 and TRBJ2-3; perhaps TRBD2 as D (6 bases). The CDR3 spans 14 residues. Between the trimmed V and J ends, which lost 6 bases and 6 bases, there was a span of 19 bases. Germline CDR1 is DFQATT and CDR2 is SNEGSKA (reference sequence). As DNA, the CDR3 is TGCAGTGCCGGGACTCTCCTGGGTTGGGATACGCAGTATTTT. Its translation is CSAGTLLGWDTQYF.

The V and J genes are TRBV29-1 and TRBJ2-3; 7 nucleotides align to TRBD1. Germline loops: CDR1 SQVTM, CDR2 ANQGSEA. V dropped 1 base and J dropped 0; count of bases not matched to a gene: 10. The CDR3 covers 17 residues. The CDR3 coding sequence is TGCAGCGTTGAAGTTCACCGACAGGGCCCAAGCACAGATACGCAGTATTTT. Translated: CSVEVHRQGPSTDTQYF.